The 4 T cell receptor beta chains below all came from one sample that was sequenced in a study of a mutant IDH1 vaccine in newly diagnosed glioma. Here immunoSEQ multiplex PCR was the method, and the copy in TCRdb shows in-frame clones only, minus some. This table holds 39,000 or so clones, about 80% found once. Time point in this sample: week 5, during vaccination. Every vaccination contained 300 ug of the mutant IDH1 20-mer peptide and was paired with topical imiquimod. These TCRs' antigens remain unknown. The specimen comprised PBMCs, sampled from a glioma patient whose treatment included an IDH1 peptide vaccine. Every receptor here comes from a man aged 35 to 55 with glioma.

The rearrangement links TRBV2 to TRBJ1-5, with a weak D call TRBD1 (5 bases). Trimming pared 0 bases from V and 3 bases from J, leaving 9 bases between. Germline V lookup: CDR1 SNHLY, CDR2 FYNNEI. CDR3 size: 15 residues. The CDR3 DNA sequence: TGTGCCAGCAGTGAAGCTTGGGGGGACAATCAGCCCCAGCATTTT. Protein sequence: CASSEAWGDNQPQHF.

This clone came up once. The rearrangement uses TRBV5-1 and TRBJ2-1, with a possible D match to TRBD2 (5 bases). Trimming shortened V by 4 bases and J by 9 bases, and 14 bases separated the two germline ends. Germline CDR1 SGHRS, CDR2 YFSETQ. The CDR3 loop spans 13 amino acids. CDR3 nucleotides: TGCGCCAGCAGCCCCGGGGAAGAGACTGAGCAGTTCTTC. Its protein is CASSPGEETEQFF.

The J gene is TRBJ2-2, the V gene TRBV2; D ambiguous. Germline values: CDR1 SNHLY, CDR2 FYNNEI. Trimming took off 4 bases at V and 5 bases at J, with 14 bases between the two ends. The CDR3 runs to 15 residues. CDR3 sequence (DNA): TGTGCCAGCAGTGGTGGTACGTCGAGGACCGGGGAGCTGTTTTTT. Its protein is CASSGGTSRTGELFF.

The CDR3 region has the DNA TGCGCCAGCAGCTTGGTAACCGCGGGGGGCACAGATACGCAGTATTTT. This codes for CASSLVTAGGTDTQYF. The chain joins TRBV5-1 to TRBJ2-3, with 7 bases fitting TRBD2. The germline CDR1 and CDR2 sequences are SGHRS and YFSETQ. V lost 0 bases to trimming and J lost 1 base; unmatched junction nucleotides: 5. The CDR3 covers 16 residues. Full variable domain (remainder filled in from reference TRBV5-1 and TRBJ2-3): KAGVTQTPRYLIKTRGQQVTLSCSPISGHRSVSWYQQTPGQGLQFLFEYFSETQRNKGNFPGRFSGRQFSNSRSEMNVSTLELGDSALYLCASSLVTAGGTDTQYFGPGTRLTVL.